This note documents a single T cell receptor beta chain sequence. Generated by immunoSEQ multiplex PCR, the TCRdb table keeps only in-frame clones and is missing some. The table has 40,000 or so clones, around nine tenths seen once. The record originates from a study of T cell changes during pregnancy in multiple sclerosis. Deletions cut 0 bases from V and 9 bases from J, with 12 bases between. There are 14 residues in the CDR3. Germline-derived CDR1 and CDR2 are SEHNR and FQNEAQ (reference sequence). This chain links TRBV7-9 with TRBJ2-1, with D tentatively TRBD1 (5 bases). The specimen was CD8+ T cells from peripheral blood mononuclear cells, collected before pregnancy. The sequence derives from a female donor with multiple sclerosis, enrolled in a pregnancy study. This CDR3 is CASSLADSLSEQFF. The CDR3 DNA reads as TGTGCCAGCAGCTTAGCCGACAGCTTGAGTGAGCAGTTCTTC.